Below, 32 T cell receptor beta chains from the same sample are listed, as sequenced in a study of fetal regulatory T cell absence and autoimmunity. Here immunoSEQ multiplex PCR was the method, and the copy in TCRdb shows in-frame clones only, minus some. The sample consists of approximately 94,000 clones, roughly 70% of them appearing once. The sequenced material came from pancreas tissue. These receptors all stem from a male donor with IPEX syndrome.

The V call is TRBV18, the J call TRBJ2-3; TRBD2 aligns across 13 bases. The CDR3 is 20 residues long. The junction had 9 bases not matched to a gene; V was cut back by 0 bases and J by 0 bases. Germline assignment: CDR1 KGHSH and CDR2 LQKENI. Here the CDR3 reads CASSPPRTSGGPLSTDTQYF. The CDR3 DNA sequence: TGTGCCAGCTCACCACCCCGGACTAGCGGGGGACCGTTGAGCACAGATACGCAGTATTTT.

The gene calls are TRBV18 and TRBJ1-3; unclear D gene. Germline-derived CDR1 and CDR2 are KGHSH and LQKENI. Deletions cut 3 bases from V and 4 bases from J, with 13 bases between. The CDR3 has 15 amino acids. The CDR3 DNA is TGTGCCAGCTCACCCGACCCGCGGCCCGGAAACACCATATATTTT. It codes for CASSPDPRPGNTIYF.

The chain carries TRBV6-1 and TRBJ1-3; weak D call: TRBD1 (5 bases). Germline CDR1 is MNHNS and CDR2 is SASEGT. V lost 4 bases to trimming and J lost 0 bases, with 19 bases between them. This CDR3 comprises 18 residues. The DNA for the CDR3 is TGTGCCAGCAGTGCTCGTCTGGGGACGGGCATCTCTGGAAACACCATATATTTT. It is translated as CASSARLGTGISGNTIYF.

J is TRBJ2-5 and V is TRBV7-6; 9 positions agree with TRBD2. V lost 5 bases, J lost 2 bases, and 6 bases stayed unmatched. CDR3 length: 15 residues. Germline CDR1 and CDR2: SGHVS and FNYEAQ. The CDR3: CASSLSTSGQETQYF. For the CDR3, the DNA is TGTGCCAGCAGCCTTTCGACTAGCGGTCAAGAGACCCAGTACTTC.

The gene calls are TRBV6-4 and TRBJ2-3, with D unclear. The CDR3 runs 12 residues. V shed 5 bases and J shed 5 bases, with 8 bases lying between them. Germline values: CDR1 MRHNA, CDR2 SNTAGT. The CDR3 spells CASSPTGDTQYF. CDR3 nucleotides: TGTGCCAGCAGTCCCACCGGAGATACGCAGTATTTT.

This chain links TRBV9 with TRBJ2-3, with 7 bases matching TRBD2. This CDR3 contains 16 residues. Germline CDR1 is SGDLS and CDR2 is YYNGEE. The V gene end was trimmed by 5 bases and the J gene end by 4 bases; junction bases not matched to a gene: 13. DNA of the CDR3: TGTGCCAGCAGTTTGGTGCAGCGGGGCCCCTCAGATACGCAGTATTTT. Its protein product is CASSLVQRGPSDTQYF.

This clone was found a few times. V usage is TRBV5-6 and J usage is TRBJ2-7, with 8 bases that match TRBD2. The CDR3 contains 14 residues. Losses at the gene ends were 2 bases for V and 10 bases for J; bases not matched to a gene: 11. CDR1 and CDR2 (germline): SGHDT, YYEEEE. CDR3 nucleotides: TGTGCCAGCAGCTTAGTTCCAGCGGGAGAGTTCCAGTACTTC. Translating it yields CASSLVPAGEFQYF. The entire variable domain, with the rest obtained from reference TRBV5-6 and TRBJ2-7, is as follows: DAGVTQSPTHLIKTRGQQVTLRCSPKSGHDTVSWYQQALGQGPQFIFQYYEEEERQRGNFPDRFSGHQFPNYSSELNVNALLLGDSALYLCASSLVPAGEFQYFGPGTRLTVT.

The chain combines TRBV15 with TRBJ2-7, with 7 positions matching TRBD1. The CDR3 has 14 amino acids. V was clipped by 3 bases and J by 1 base; unmatched bases: 3. From germline, CDR1 is LNHNV and CDR2 YYDKDF (reference sequence). The CDR3 DNA reads TGTGCCACCAGCAGGGACAGGCTTTCCTACGAGCAGTACTTC. The encoded protein is CATSRDRLSYEQYF.

This chain links TRBV13 with TRBJ2-3, with 12 bases aligning to TRBD2. Germline V gene lookup returns CDR1 PRHDT and CDR2 FYEKMQ (reference sequence). Trimming took 5 bases from V and 2 from J; bases not matched to a gene: 11. The CDR3 is 18 residues long. CDR3 sequence (DNA): TGTGCCAGCAGCCCTAGACCTAGCGGGGGGGCAAACACAGATACGCAGTATTTT. Its protein product is CASSPRPSGGANTDTQYF.

This chain uses TRBV4-3 with TRBJ1-2, with no clear D. The V end was cut by 4 bases, the J end by 0 bases, with 12 bases between. CDR1 and CDR2 from the germline V gene are LGHNA and YSLEER. The CDR3 totals 15 residues. CDR3 bases: TGCGCCAGCAGCCCTGGCGACACGTCTAACTATGGCTACACCTTC. The encoded protein is CASSPGDTSNYGYTF.

The chain joins TRBV4-3 to TRBJ2-1; 12 nucleotides agree with TRBD2. The germline CDR1 and CDR2 sequences are LGHNA and YSLEER. This CDR3 is built from 17 residues. Trimming cost V 1 base and J 1 base; bases outside gene matches: 2. DNA of the CDR3: TGCGCCAGCAGCCAAGTTGGACTAGCGGGGTCCTACAATGAGCAGTTCTTC. Translating gives CASSQVGLAGSYNEQFF.

This sequence joins TRBV27 and TRBJ1-5; D ambiguous. The CDR3 spans 14 residues. Trimming removed 2 bases at V and 2 bases at J, with 7 bases between. CDR1 and CDR2 (germline): MNHEY, SMNVEV (reference sequence). The CDR3 DNA follows: TGTGCCAGCAGTTTACTCTATGGCAATCAGCCCCAGCATTTT. This sequence encodes CASSLLYGNQPQHF.

V usage is TRBV30 and J usage is TRBJ2-5; 7 nucleotides match TRBD2. Trimming at V came to 4 bases and at J to 10 bases, leaving 6 bases not matched to a gene. This CDR3 region has 11 residues. The germline V gene encodes CDR1 GTSNPN and CDR2 SVGIG (reference sequence). The CDR3 nucleotides read TGTGCCTGGACGGGGGGTGGAATCCAGTACTTC. Translating it yields CAWTGGGIQYF.

The gene calls are TRBV6-6 and TRBJ1-2, with a possible D match to TRBD1 (5 bases). CDR1 and CDR2 (germline): MNHNY, SVGAGI (reference sequence). This CDR3 contains 13 residues. V lost 6 bases, J lost 3 bases, and 11 bases lay in between. Here the CDR3 reads CASRRGADYGYTF. CDR3 bases: TGTGCCAGCAGAAGGGGTGCTGACTATGGCTACACCTTC.

V gene TRBV2 combines with J gene TRBJ2-3, with 10 bases fitting TRBD2. Trimming cost V 6 bases and J 3 bases; bases outside gene matches: 12. Germline V CDR1 and CDR2: SNHLY, FYNNEI. This CDR3 region has 17 residues. CDR3 protein: CASRSASGRFRTDTQYF. The CDR3 DNA reads TGTGCCAGCAGAAGCGCTAGCGGGAGATTCCGGACAGATACGCAGTATTTT.

A single count supports this clone. The rearrangement uses TRBV5-4 and TRBJ2-7; 10 positions agree with TRBD1. The V segment lost 3 bases and the J segment 3 bases; nucleotides outside the gene matches: 6. The CDR3 has 15 amino acids. Germline V gene data show CDR1 as SGHNT and CDR2 as YYREEE (reference sequence). Here the CDR3 reads CASSWGDRGIYEQYF. The CDR3 DNA sequence: TGTGCCAGCAGCTGGGGGGACAGGGGAATCTACGAGCAGTACTTC.

This chain connects TRBV7-9 to TRBJ1-2, with D possibly being TRBD1 (6 bases). Germline CDR1 reads SEHNR; CDR2 reads FQNEAQ (reference sequence). V lost 5 bases and J 2 bases, leaving 15 bases between the germline ends. The CDR3 covers 15 residues. The CDR3 protein is CASSPLGQLNYGYTF. The CDR3 DNA sequence: TGTGCCAGCAGCCCTTTAGGACAGCTAAACTATGGCTACACCTTC.

CDR3 sequence (DNA): TGTGCCAGCAGTTACCTCGGGACAGGGGCCTACGAGCAGTACTTC. Protein product: CASSYLGTGAYEQYF. The chain is built from TRBV6-5 and TRBJ2-7; 10 bases agree with TRBD1. The CDR3 totals 15 residues. Germline assignment: CDR1 MNHEY and CDR2 SVGAGI. V shed 2 bases, J shed 2 bases, and the junction held 3 bases outside the gene matches.

The chain is built from TRBV13 and TRBJ2-1; no definite D call. The germline V gene encodes CDR1 PRHDT and CDR2 FYEKMQ (reference sequence). V was cut by 0 bases and J by 3 bases, with 9 bases left in between. CDR3 length equals 15 residues. The CDR3 loop is CASSLGASVYNEQFF. The CDR3 DNA sequence: TGTGCCAGCAGCTTAGGCGCCAGCGTCTACAATGAGCAGTTCTTC.

The chain recombines TRBV2 with TRBJ2-3; 7 nucleotides line up with TRBD2. Germline V gene lookup returns CDR1 SNHLY and CDR2 FYNNEI. This CDR3 spans 14 amino acids. The trim removed 7 bases at V and 0 bases at J, leaving 4 bases unmatched. CDR3 amino acids: CASTSGPSTDTQYF. The CDR3, as DNA: TGTGCCAGCACTAGCGGCCCTAGCACAGATACGCAGTATTTT.

The chain uses TRBV27 and TRBJ1-5, with 11 bases fitting TRBD1. Germline V gene lookup returns CDR1 MNHEY and CDR2 SMNVEV (reference sequence). With V trimmed by 3 bases and J by 7 bases, 2 bases remained unmatched. This CDR3 has 14 amino acids. This CDR3 reads CASSFGTGGQPQHF. As DNA, the CDR3 is TGTGCCAGCAGTTTTGGGACAGGGGGGCAGCCCCAGCATTTT.

The chain links TRBV9 to TRBJ2-3; 13 positions match TRBD2. The CDR3 length is 16 residues. Germline loops: CDR1 SGDLS, CDR2 YYNGEE. V was pared by 3 bases and J by 4 bases, with 5 bases of the junction left unmatched. The CDR3 DNA follows: TGTGCCAGCAGCGACCGACTAGCGGGGGGATCAGATACGCAGTATTTT. This gives the protein CASSDRLAGGSDTQYF.

This chain uses TRBV9 with TRBJ2-1, with 7 bases aligning to TRBD1. Germline assignment: CDR1 SGDLS and CDR2 YYNGEE. The V segment lost 2 bases and the J segment 5 bases; nucleotides outside the gene matches: 4. CDR3 length: 14 amino acids. The CDR3 sequence is CASSVKGADNEQFF. DNA for the CDR3: TGTGCCAGCAGCGTGAAGGGGGCAGACAATGAGCAGTTCTTC.

The chain joins TRBV30 to TRBJ2-7, with 7 bases aligning to TRBD1. Germline V gene lookup returns CDR1 GTSNPN and CDR2 SVGIG (reference sequence). This CDR3 is built from 15 residues. With 0 bases clipped from V and 0 bases from J, the junction kept 5 bases outside the gene matches. Here the CDR3 reads CAWSVWTGASYEQYF. For the CDR3, the DNA is TGTGCCTGGAGTGTATGGACAGGTGCCTCCTACGAGCAGTACTTC.

This chain links TRBV30 with TRBJ2-3, with D perhaps matching TRBD2 (5 bases). The germline V gene has CDR1 GTSNPN and CDR2 SVGIG (reference sequence). The CDR3 sequence is 14 residues long. The V gene lost 3 bases and the J gene lost 0 bases, with 10 bases spanning the gap. As DNA, the CDR3 is TGTGCCTGGAGCCCGGACTCTAGCACAGATACGCAGTATTTT. Its translation: CAWSPDSSTDTQYF.

On this clone: An end of the junction differs from the germline gene, which may be a read error. The V call is TRBV5-1, the J call TRBJ1-1, with a tentative D call TRBD1 (5 bases). CDR1 is SGHRS, CDR2 YFSETQ, per germline. The CDR3 loop spans 16 amino acids. The CDR3 DNA is TGCGCCAGCAGTCCCCTTGGGGCCAGGGTGAATACTGAAGCTTTCTTT. Its translation is CASSPLGARVNTEAFF.

This chain uses TRBV2 with TRBJ1-6; 9 nucleotides agree with TRBD1. The germline V gene encodes CDR1 SNHLY and CDR2 FYNNEI. This CDR3 has 19 residues. The V and J ends lost 6 bases and 0 bases, in that order; junction bases with no gene match: 12. For the CDR3, the DNA is TGTGCCAGCAGCACACCGGGACAGGGCGTGGGCTCCTATAATTCACCCCTCCACTTT. It specifies CASSTPGQGVGSYNSPLHF.

This sequence joins TRBV10-3 and TRBJ2-7, with TRBD1 matching 11 bases. V shed 4 bases, J shed 3 bases, and the junction held 11 bases outside the gene matches. The germline V gene has CDR1 ENHRY and CDR2 SYGVKD. This CDR3 comprises 17 residues. CDR3 residues: CAISGRLPGQGDYEQYF. The CDR3 DNA follows: TGTGCCATCAGTGGACGGCTACCGGGACAGGGGGACTACGAGCAGTACTTC.

This chain uses TRBV10-3 with TRBJ1-2, with no clear D. The CDR3 covers 12 residues. Looked up from germline, CDR1 is ENHRY and CDR2 is SYGVKD. Trimming removed 2 bases from V and 2 bases from J, with 3 bases in between. As DNA, the CDR3 is TGTGCCATCAGTGAGACCAACTATGGCTACACCTTC. Translation: CAISETNYGYTF.

The count of this clone is one. This chain connects TRBV19 to TRBJ2-5, with 7 positions matching TRBD1. The V segment lost 5 bases and the J segment 4 bases; nucleotides outside the gene matches: 4. Germline V gives CDR1 LNHDA, CDR2 SQIVND (reference sequence). This CDR3 is 13 amino acids long. In DNA form, the CDR3 reads TGTGCCAGTAGTGTAAGGGGGCGAGAGACCCAGTACTTC. As protein: CASSVRGRETQYF.

This chain uses TRBV7-6 with TRBJ1-5; perhaps TRBD1 as D (5 bases). CDR1 and CDR2 from the germline V gene are SGHVS and FNYEAQ. CDR3 length: 13 residues. V was shortened by 4 bases and J by 6 bases, with 10 bases between the two germline ends. The CDR3: CASSSGGGQPQHF. CDR3 coding DNA: TGTGCCAGCAGCTCCGGGGGGGGTCAGCCCCAGCATTTT.

The rearrangement uses TRBV7-9 and TRBJ2-5; TRBD1 aligns across 8 bases. The CDR3 consists of 12 residues. V lost 8 bases, J lost 3 bases, and 2 bases stayed unmatched. Germline CDR1 and CDR2: SEHNR and FQNEAQ (reference sequence). This CDR3 reads CASGDRKETQYF. The CDR3 DNA reads TGTGCCAGCGGGGACAGGAAAGAGACCCAGTACTTC.